This T cell receptor (beta chain) was captured in a study of beta chain features in type 1 diabetes. As for this clone: Its antigen is not known.

The CDR3 is made up of 15 amino acids. In germline, CDR1 is MNHEY, CDR2 SMNVEV (reference sequence). The V and J ends lost 3 bases and 6 bases, in that order; junction bases with no gene match: 4. Findings and limits, study-wide: Still unanswered here is whether HLA type influences TCRB rearrangement.

The study reverse transcribed the entire isolated RNA, so it sequenced expressed TCRB transcripts. Here immunoSEQ multiplex PCR was the method, and the copy in TCRdb shows in-frame clones only, minus some. The table includes 860,000 or so clones, 17% detected once. The clonotype originates from a young woman in good health. The chain is built from TRBV27 and TRBJ2-1; the match to TRBD2 covers 11 bases. The material sequenced was naive CD4+ T cells from blood. CDR3 DNA sequence: TGTGCCAGCAGTTTCATGACTAGCGGGACCAATGAGCAGTTCTTC. It encodes CASSFMTSGTNEQFF.